This T cell receptor beta chain stems from a study of blood T cell repertoires in COVID-19. About the study: The United States, Italy and Spain were the sources of the acute and convalescent COVID-19 samples.

The study drew participants aged about 18 to 95 years from 20 to 30 US areas. Participants' reported clinical history set cohort assignment. Exposed participants came across a COVID-19 case within 2 weeks before study entry. TCRdb's table, derived via immunoSEQ multiplex PCR, lists solely in-frame clones and lacks some. The data show 350,000 to 500,000 clones, around nine tenths seen once. Germline CDR1 is MDHEN and CDR2 is SYDVKM. V was clipped by 4 bases and J by 0 bases, with 12 bases between them. The CDR3 runs to 15 residues. Sequencing was carried out using PBMCs or T cells enriched from blood (not recorded which). The receptor was isolated from a woman between 18 and 30 years old who had been exposed to COVID-19. The chain carries TRBV28 and TRBJ1-2, with a tentative D call TRBD1 (6 bases). The CDR3 coding sequence is TGTGCCAGCAGTTCACAGGGAAGTTCTAACTATGGCTACACCTTC. Translation: CASSSQGSSNYGYTF.